The clone carrying this T cell receptor (beta chain) was counted ten times or more. Germline V gives CDR1 DFQATT, CDR2 SNEGSKA (reference sequence). This CDR3 is 13 amino acids long. Trimming shortened V by 5 bases and J by 5 bases, and 13 bases separated the two germline ends. A library of TCRbeta sequences, prepared with unique molecular identifiers, was generated. TCRdb redid the calling of the PCR reads with MiXCR, one entry per CDR3 protein. Among some 400,000 distinct CDR3 sequences, about a fifth were seen once, and the ten largest hold approximately 3.8%. These data belong to a study of T-cell reconstitution after alpha-beta-depleted transplantation in children.

This clonotype was obtained from a human donor who donated a stem cell graft to a child with acute myeloid leukemia. The chain has TRBV20-1 and TRBJ2-1; D gene uncertain. Sequencing used PBMCs from the stem cell graft donor, obtained from the stem cell graft. CDR3 sequence (DNA): TGCAGTGCTCCGGACCTCCTAAACAATGAGCAGTTCTTC. Amino acids: CSAPDLLNNEQFF.